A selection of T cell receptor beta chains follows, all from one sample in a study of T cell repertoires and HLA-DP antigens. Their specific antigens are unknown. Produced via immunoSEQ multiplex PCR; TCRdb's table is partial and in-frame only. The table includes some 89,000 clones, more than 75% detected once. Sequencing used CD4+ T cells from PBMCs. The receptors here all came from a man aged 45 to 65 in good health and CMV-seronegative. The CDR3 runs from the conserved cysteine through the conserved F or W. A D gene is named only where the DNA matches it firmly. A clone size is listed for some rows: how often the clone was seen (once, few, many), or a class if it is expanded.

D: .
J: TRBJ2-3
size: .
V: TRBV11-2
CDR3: CASSLGPSADTQYF
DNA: TGTGCCAGCAGCTTAGGCCCTAGCGCAGATACGCAGTATTTT

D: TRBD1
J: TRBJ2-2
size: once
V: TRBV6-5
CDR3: CASSYRQGNTGELFF
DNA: TGTGCCAGCAGTTACAGACAGGGAAACACCGGGGAGCTGTTTTTT

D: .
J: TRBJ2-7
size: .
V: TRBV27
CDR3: CASSKPGHLVYEQYF
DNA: TGTGCCAGCAGTAAACCGGGACACCTCGTCTACGAGCAGTACTTC

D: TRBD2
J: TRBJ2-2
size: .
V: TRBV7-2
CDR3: CASRRGLAGPGDTGELFF
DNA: TGTGCCAGCAGGCGTGGACTAGCGGGACCGGGGGACACCGGGGAGCTGTTTTTT

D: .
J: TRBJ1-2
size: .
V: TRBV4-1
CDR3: CASSGRASGYTF
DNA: TGCGCCAGCAGCGGGAGGGCATCTGGCTACACCTTC

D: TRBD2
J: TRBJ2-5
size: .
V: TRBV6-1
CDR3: CAGSRLAGHQETQYF
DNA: TGTGCCGGCAGTCGGCTAGCGGGGCACCAAGAGACCCAGTACTTC

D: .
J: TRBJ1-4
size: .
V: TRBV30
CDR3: CAWSPTPVREKLFF
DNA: TGTGCCTGGAGTCCTACACCCGTGCGTGAAAAACTGTTTTTT

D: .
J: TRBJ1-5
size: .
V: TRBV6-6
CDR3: CASSWVTGYGQPQHF
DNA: TGTGCCAGCAGTTGGGTTACAGGGTACGGTCAGCCCCAGCATTTT

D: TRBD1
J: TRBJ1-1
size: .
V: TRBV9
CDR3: CASSLTGAEGGEAFF
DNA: TGTGCCAGCAGTCTTACAGGGGCGGAAGGTGGTGAAGCTTTCTTT

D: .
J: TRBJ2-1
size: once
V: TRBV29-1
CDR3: CSVVNSYNEQFF
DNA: TGCAGCGTTGTCAACTCCTACAATGAGCAGTTCTTC

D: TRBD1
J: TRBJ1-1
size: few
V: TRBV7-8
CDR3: CASSSILGQGKEAFF
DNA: TGTGCCAGCAGCTCCATACTGGGACAGGGGAAGGAAGCTTTCTTT

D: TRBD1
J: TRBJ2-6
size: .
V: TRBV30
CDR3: CAWSMGQGASGANVLTF
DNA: TGTGCCTGGAGCATGGGCCAGGGGGCCTCTGGGGCCAACGTCCTGACTTTC

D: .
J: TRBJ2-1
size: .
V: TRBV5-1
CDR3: CASSLVGGEPYNEQFF
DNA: TGCGCCAGCAGCTTGGTGGGGGGAGAACCCTACAATGAGCAGTTCTTC

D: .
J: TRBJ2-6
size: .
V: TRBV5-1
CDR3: CASSLAGWGSSGANVLTF
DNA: TGCGCCAGCAGCTTGGCGGGCTGGGGGAGCTCTGGGGCCAACGTCCTGACTTTC

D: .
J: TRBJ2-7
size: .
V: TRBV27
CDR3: CASSSSLIGSYEQYF
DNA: TGTGCCAGCAGTTCGAGCTTAATAGGCTCCTACGAGCAGTACTTC

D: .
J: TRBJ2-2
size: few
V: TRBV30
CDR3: CAWRGRGSSTGELFF
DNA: TGTGCCTGGAGGGGGCGTGGGTCCTCAACCGGGGAGCTGTTTTTT

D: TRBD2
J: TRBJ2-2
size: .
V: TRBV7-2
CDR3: CASSGPSGPNTGELFF
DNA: TGTGCCAGCAGCGGACCTAGCGGACCTAACACCGGGGAGCTGTTTTTT

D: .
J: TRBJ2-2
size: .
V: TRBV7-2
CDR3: CASSFGRTTGELFF
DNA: TGTGCCAGCAGCTTCGGACGAACCACCGGGGAGCTGTTTTTT

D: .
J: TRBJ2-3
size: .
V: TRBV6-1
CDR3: CASSEGWERADTQYF
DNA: TGTGCCAGCAGTGAAGGTTGGGAAAGGGCAGATACGCAGTATTTT

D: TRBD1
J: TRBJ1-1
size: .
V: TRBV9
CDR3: CASSAQGDEAFF
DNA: TGTGCCAGCAGCGCCCAGGGGGATGAAGCTTTCTTT

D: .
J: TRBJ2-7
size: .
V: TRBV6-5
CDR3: CASSSVGGYEQYF
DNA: TGTGCCAGCAGTTCAGTGGGGGGCTACGAGCAGTACTTC

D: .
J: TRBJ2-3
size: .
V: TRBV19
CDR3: CASKRRSDTDTQYF
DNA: TGTGCCAGCAAACGCCGTAGCGACACAGATACGCAGTATTTT

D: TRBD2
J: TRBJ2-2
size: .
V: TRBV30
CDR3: CAWTPPGLAGRTSTGELFF
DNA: TGTGCCTGGACCCCCCCGGGGCTAGCGGGCAGGACGAGCACCGGGGAGCTGTTTTTT

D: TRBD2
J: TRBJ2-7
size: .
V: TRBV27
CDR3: CATKPGGRYTKEQYF
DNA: TGTGCCACTAAACCCGGCGGGAGGTATACTAAGGAGCAGTACTTC

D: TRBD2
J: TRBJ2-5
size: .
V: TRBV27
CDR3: CASRPPGGIAGARVRETQYF
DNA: TGTGCCAGCAGGCCCCCCGGGGGCATAGCGGGGGCCCGGGTACGCGAGACCCAGTACTTC

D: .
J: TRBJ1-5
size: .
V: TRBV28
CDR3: CASSLPQARQPQHF
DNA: TGTGCCAGCAGTTTGCCACAGGCCAGACAGCCCCAGCATTTT

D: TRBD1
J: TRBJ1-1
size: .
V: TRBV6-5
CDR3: CASSYGGGEGWAFF
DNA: TGTGCCAGCAGTTACGGAGGGGGCGAGGGTTGGGCTTTCTTT

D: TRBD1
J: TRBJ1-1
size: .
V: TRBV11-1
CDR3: CASTRVGTGVTEAFF
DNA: TGTGCCAGCACCCGGGTTGGGACAGGGGTGACTGAAGCTTTCTTT

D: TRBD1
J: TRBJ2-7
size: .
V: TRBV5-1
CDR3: CASSLGDRAPYEQYF
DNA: TGCGCCAGCAGCTTGGGGGACAGGGCACCCTACGAGCAGTACTTC

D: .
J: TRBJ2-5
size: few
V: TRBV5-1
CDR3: CASSSSETQYF
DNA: TGCGCCAGCAGCTCCTCGGAGACCCAGTACTTC

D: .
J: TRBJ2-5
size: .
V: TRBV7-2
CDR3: CASSSWETQYF
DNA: TGTGCCAGCAGCAGTTGGGAGACCCAGTACTTC

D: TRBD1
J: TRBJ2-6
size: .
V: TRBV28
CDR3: CASTPQGRSGANVLTF
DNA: TGTGCCAGCACCCCACAGGGGCGGTCTGGGGCCAACGTCCTGACTTTC

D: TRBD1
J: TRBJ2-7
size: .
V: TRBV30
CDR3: CAWSRPTGVAYEQYF
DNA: TGTGCCTGGTCCCGCCCCACAGGGGTGGCCTACGAGCAGTACTTC

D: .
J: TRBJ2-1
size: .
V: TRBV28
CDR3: CASLQGGLDEQFF
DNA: TGTGCCAGCCTACAGGGAGGTCTCGATGAGCAGTTCTTC

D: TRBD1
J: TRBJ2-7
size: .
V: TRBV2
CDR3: CASSEGRTGGSEQYF
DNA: TGTGCCAGCAGTGAAGGACGGACAGGGGGCAGCGAGCAGTACTTC

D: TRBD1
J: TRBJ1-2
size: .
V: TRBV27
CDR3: CASSLLGGVYGYTF
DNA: TGTGCCAGCAGTTTATTAGGGGGCGTCTATGGCTACACCTTC

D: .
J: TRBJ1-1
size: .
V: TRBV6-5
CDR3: CASSYHITGNSEAFF
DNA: TGTGCCAGCAGTTACCACATAACAGGGAACTCTGAAGCTTTCTTT

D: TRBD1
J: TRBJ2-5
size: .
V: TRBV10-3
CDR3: CATRTGRETQYF
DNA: TGTGCCACCCGGACAGGGCGAGAGACCCAGTACTTC

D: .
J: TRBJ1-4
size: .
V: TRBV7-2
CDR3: CASSSYRATTNEKLFF
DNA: TGTGCCAGCAGTTCATACAGGGCTACAACTAATGAAAAACTGTTTTTT

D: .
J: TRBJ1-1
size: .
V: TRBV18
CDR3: CASSPAFVRENTEAFF
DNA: TGTGCCAGCTCACCCGCCTTCGTAAGAGAGAACACTGAAGCTTTCTTT